This T cell receptor beta chain is from a study of kidney transplant recipient with SARS-CoV-2 infection. The CDR3 runs to 16 residues. V was pared by 7 bases and J by 4 bases, with 12 bases of the junction left unmatched. Germline V gene lookup returns CDR1 SNHLY and CDR2 FYNNEI. TCRdb re-derived calls from the reads in MiXCR, one entry per CDR3 protein. The table records 200,000 to 250,000 distinct CDR3 sequences, more than 25% of them present only once. With regard to this clonotype: A read error may be the cause here, since a much bigger clone is one base away.

This sample comprised a blood sample, obtained at baseline and on day 111 from a kidney transplant recipient. This sequence originates from a male patient aged 25-45 years who had COVID-19 and was a kidney transplant recipient. Part of the T cells may come from the graft donor. The chain employs TRBV2 and TRBJ1-4, with 7 bases lining up with TRBD1. CDR3 residues: CASNGTQGDVNEKLFF. The CDR3 DNA reads as TGTGCCAGCAACGGCACTCAGGGGGACGTTAATGAAAAACTGTTTTTT.